A single sample gave rise to the 18 T cell receptor beta chains below, sequenced in a study of regulatory T cells in long-lasting Graves disease. Sequencing libraries for TCR beta were prepared with iRepertoire HTBI primers and Arm-PCR of CDR3 regions. TCRdb re-analysed the multiplex PCR reads in MiXCR, keeping a single row per CDR3 protein. The top ten clones hold roughly an eighth of a sample with hundreds of thousands of distinct CDR3 sequences, under 25% of them seen once. Time point: persistent/refractory GD, antithyroid drugs over 5 years with positive TRAb. From RNA extracted from PBMCs, the TCR library was made. Sequenced material: peripheral blood mononuclear cells (PBMCs), taken when the disease was refractory, from a patient treated with antithyroid drugs. These receptors were obtained from a female donor with Graves disease.

This clonotype appeared a single time. This chain joins TRBV2 and TRBJ2-3, with 8 bases that match TRBD1. Germline trimming cut 5 bases from V and 2 bases from J; bases unmatched to any gene: 6. This CDR3 region has 15 residues. The germline V gene has CDR1 SNHLY and CDR2 FYNNEI. The CDR3 region is CASSRRDRYTDTQYF. The DNA for the CDR3 is TGTGCCAGCAGTCGAAGGGACAGGTACACAGATACGCAGTATTTT.

In its sample, this clonotype was seen many times. The chain is built from TRBV5-1 and TRBJ1-1; a possible D gene is TRBD1 (5 bases). Per germline, CDR1 SGHRS and CDR2 YFSETQ. V dropped 4 bases and J dropped 10 bases, with 20 bases sitting between them. The CDR3 runs to 14 residues. The CDR3: CASSLPRGGHPAFF. CDR3 DNA sequence: TGCGCCAGCAGCCTCCCGCGGGGTGGACATCCAGCTTTCTTT. The full variable domain, its missing parts supplied by reference TRBV5-1 and TRBJ1-1, is KAGVTQTPRYLIKTRGQQVTLSCSPISGHRSVSWYQQTPGQGLQFLFEYFSETQRNKGNFPGRFSGRQFSNSRSEMNVSTLELGDSALYLCASSLPRGGHPAFFGQGTRLTVV.

This clonotype was picked up a small number of times. The chain joins TRBV5-1 to TRBJ2-2, with 10 bases aligning to TRBD2. Unmatched junction bases numbered 10, after V lost 3 bases and J lost 2 bases. CDR1 is SGHRS, CDR2 YFSETQ, per germline. The CDR3 covers 18 residues. CDR3: CASSYNPGLAANTGELFF. CDR3 nucleotides: TGCGCCAGCAGCTACAACCCAGGACTAGCGGCCAACACCGGGGAGCTGTTTTTT.

The V and J genes are TRBV6-5 and TRBJ2-1; TRBD1 agrees at 9 bases. The CDR3 extends over 15 amino acids. Trimming cost V 6 bases and J 3 bases; bases outside gene matches: 6. Germline lookup yields CDR1 MNHEY and CDR2 SVGAGI. CDR3 DNA sequence: TGTGCCAGCAGGCCGGGACAGGGAAACTACAATGAGCAGTTCTTC. It translates to CASRPGQGNYNEQFF.

This clonotype was counted ten times or more. The chain has TRBV28 and TRBJ1-2, with 7 bases aligning to TRBD1. Germline V lookup: CDR1 MDHEN, CDR2 SYDVKM. The CDR3 covers 15 residues. Germline trimming cut 5 bases from V and 0 bases from J; bases unmatched to any gene: 6. CDR3 sequence (DNA): TGTGCCAGCAGTAGACACAGGGGCGCTAACTATGGCTACACCTTC. This sequence encodes CASSRHRGANYGYTF.

This clonotype came up many times. The chain links TRBV12-3 or TRBV12-4 to TRBJ2-5; 7 bases match TRBD1. V shed 1 base and J 4 bases; nucleotides not matched to a gene: 6. The CDR3 is 15 residues long. The CDR3: CASSLGQGVGETQYF. The CDR3 nucleotides read TGTGCCAGCAGTTTAGGGCAGGGGGTGGGAGAGACCCAGTACTTC.

V is TRBV9 and J is TRBJ2-7; 9 nucleotides line up with TRBD1. Losses at the gene ends were 3 bases for V and 4 bases for J; bases not matched to a gene: 8. This CDR3 is 15 amino acids long. Germline V gene lookup returns CDR1 SGDLS and CDR2 YYNGEE. CDR3 DNA sequence: TGTGCCAGCAGCGCGGGACAGGGAAACGGGTACGAGCAGTACTTC. Translated, it gives CASSAGQGNGYEQYF.

The DNA of the CDR3 is TGTGCCAGCAGCTTTGTGGGACTAGCGAATGAGCAGTTCTTC. This translates into CASSFVGLANEQFF. This sequence joins TRBV7-3 and TRBJ2-1, with TRBD2 matching over 10 bases. Unmatched junction bases numbered 3, after V lost 3 bases and J lost 7 bases. The CDR3 is 14 residues long. CDR1 and CDR2 from the germline V gene are SGHTA and FQGTGA.

This clonotype was recorded many times. The chain carries TRBV29-1 and TRBJ1-1; TRBD1 is a possible D gene (5 bases). The CDR3 spans 13 residues. Germline V gene data show CDR1 as SQVTM and CDR2 as ANQGSEA. Trimming shortened V by 8 bases and J by 1 base, and 14 bases separated the two germline ends. CDR3 residues: CSTRAGTNTEAFF. The CDR3 region has the DNA TGCAGCACCCGGGCTGGGACGAACACTGAAGCTTTCTTT.

This clonotype showed up just a few times. The chain employs TRBV6-1 and TRBJ1-5, with D tentatively TRBD1 (6 bases). The germline V gene encodes CDR1 MNHNS and CDR2 SASEGT. CDR3 length: 18 amino acids. With 0 bases removed from V and 0 bases from J, the gap between germline ends came to 15 bases. The CDR3 sequence: CASSEAWTAPTSNQPQHF. For the CDR3, the DNA is TGTGCCAGCAGTGAAGCGTGGACAGCCCCAACTAGCAATCAGCCCCAGCATTTT.

This clonotype has ten or more counts. The gene calls are TRBV10-2 and TRBJ1-5, with D uncertain. Trimming took 3 bases from V and 7 from J, leaving 10 bases between them. The CDR3 has 13 amino acids. Per the germline V gene, CDR1 is WSHSY and CDR2 is SAAADI. The chain's CDR3 is CASSDRDRQPQHF. The CDR3 DNA is TGCGCCAGCAGTGATCGGGATCGGCAGCCCCAGCATTTT.

This clonotype was seen more than once but under ten times. This chain uses TRBV5-4 with TRBJ1-2; D gene uncertain. The CDR3 length is 12 residues. Trimming left V 5 bases short and J 8 bases short, with 13 bases between. The germline V gene has CDR1 SGHNT and CDR2 YYREEE (reference sequence). The chain's CDR3 is CASRPAAGGYTF. Written as DNA, the CDR3 is TGTGCCAGCAGACCGGCCGCAGGAGGCTACACCTTC.

There are a few counts of this clonotype. The V call is TRBV12-3 or TRBV12-4, the J call TRBJ2-7; 11 nucleotides line up with TRBD2. With V trimmed by 1 base and J by 5 bases, 7 bases remained unmatched. This CDR3 region has 16 residues. This CDR3 reads CASSLVLAGGPHEQYF. Here the CDR3 DNA reads TGTGCCAGCAGTTTAGTATTAGCGGGAGGGCCCCACGAGCAGTACTTC.

This clonotype showed up just a few times. The genes are TRBV20-1 and TRBJ2-4; 12 bases are a match to TRBD2. The germline V gene encodes CDR1 DFQATT and CDR2 SNEGSKA (reference sequence). Germline trimming cut 4 bases from V and 5 bases from J; bases unmatched to any gene: 9. The CDR3 length is 16 residues. The DNA of the CDR3 is TGCAGTGCTATCCTAGCGGGAGGGCCGGCGCAAAACATTCAGTACTTC. Protein: CSAILAGGPAQNIQYF.

This clonotype was counted at least ten times. The chain couples TRBV28 to TRBJ2-3; no definite D call. The CDR3 is made up of 15 amino acids. V was clipped by 6 bases and J by 1 base, with 14 bases between them. CDR1 and CDR2 (germline): MDHEN, SYDVKM. The CDR3 DNA reads TGTGCCAGCAGCTCCAGCTGGATTCGCACAGATACGCAGTATTTT. It translates to CASSSSWIRTDTQYF.

This clonotype has ten or more counts. The chain employs TRBV12-5 and TRBJ2-7; 7 bases are shared with TRBD2. J was trimmed by 6 bases and V by 8 bases; bases with no gene match: 16. The CDR3 extends over 15 amino acids. CDR1 and CDR2 from the germline V gene are LGHNT and FRNRAP. CDR3 DNA: TGTGCTAGTTCCCGAGGGGCGGGAGAGTCGAGCGAGCAGTACTTC. Protein sequence: CASSRGAGESSEQYF.

The sample holds a few counts of this clonotype. V usage is TRBV30 and J usage is TRBJ2-5; D may be TRBD2 (5 bases). This CDR3 has 13 amino acids. V lost 4 bases to trimming and J lost 3 bases, with 12 bases between them. The V gene's germline CDR1 is GTSNPN and CDR2 SVGIG (reference sequence). The CDR3 DNA reads as TGTGCCTGGAATCCGTCGGGGAAAGAGACCCAGTACTTC. Its translation is CAWNPSGKETQYF. Complete variable domain (other parts from reference TRBV30 and TRBJ2-5): SQTIHQWPATLVQPVGSPLSLECTVEGTSNPNLYWYRQAAGRGLQLLFYSVGIGQISSEVPQNLSASRPQDRQFILSSKKLLLSDSGFYLCAWNPSGKETQYFGPGTRLLVL.

This clonotype was counted ten times or more. The chain links TRBV6-1 to TRBJ2-7, with TRBD2 matching 7 bases. Germline loops: CDR1 MNHNS, CDR2 SASEGT. The CDR3 is 15 amino acids. After removal of 7 bases from V and 1 base from J, the junction contained 10 bases not matched to a gene. Here the CDR3 reads CASMDGGSASYEQYF. The CDR3 region has the DNA TGTGCCAGCATGGACGGCGGGAGTGCGTCCTACGAGCAGTACTTC.